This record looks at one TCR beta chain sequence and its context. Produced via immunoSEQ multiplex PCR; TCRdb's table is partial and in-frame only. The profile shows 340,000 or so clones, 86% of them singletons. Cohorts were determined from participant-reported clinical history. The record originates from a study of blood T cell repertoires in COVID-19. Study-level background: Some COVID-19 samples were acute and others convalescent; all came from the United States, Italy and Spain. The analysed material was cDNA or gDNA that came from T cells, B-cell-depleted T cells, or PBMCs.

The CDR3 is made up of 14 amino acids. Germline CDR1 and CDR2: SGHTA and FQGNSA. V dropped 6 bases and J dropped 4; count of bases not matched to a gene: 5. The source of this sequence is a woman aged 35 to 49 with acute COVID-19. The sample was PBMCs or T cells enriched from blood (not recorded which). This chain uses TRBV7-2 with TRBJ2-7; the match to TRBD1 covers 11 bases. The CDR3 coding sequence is TGTGCCAGCAGGGGACAGGGGGGGGAGTACGAGCAGTACTTC. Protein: CASRGQGGEYEQYF.